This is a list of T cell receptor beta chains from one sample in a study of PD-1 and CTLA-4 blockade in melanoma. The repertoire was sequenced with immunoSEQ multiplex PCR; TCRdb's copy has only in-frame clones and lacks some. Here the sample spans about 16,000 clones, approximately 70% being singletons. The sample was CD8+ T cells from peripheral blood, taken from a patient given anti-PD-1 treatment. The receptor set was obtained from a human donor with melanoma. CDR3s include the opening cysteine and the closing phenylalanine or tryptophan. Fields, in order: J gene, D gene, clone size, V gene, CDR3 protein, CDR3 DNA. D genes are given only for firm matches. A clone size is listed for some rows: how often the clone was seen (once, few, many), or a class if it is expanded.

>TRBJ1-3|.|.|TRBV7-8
CASSGTEDSGNTIYF
TGTGCCAGCAGCGGTACAGAAGACTCTGGAAACACCATATATTTT
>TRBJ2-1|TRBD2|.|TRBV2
CASSSTSGPYNEQFF
TGTGCCAGCAGTTCGACTAGCGGACCCTACAATGAGCAGTTCTTC
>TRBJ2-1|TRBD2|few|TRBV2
CASLAGTYNEQFF
TGTGCCAGCCTAGCGGGGACCTACAATGAGCAGTTCTTC
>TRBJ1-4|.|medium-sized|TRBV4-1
CASSPSGQPTNEKLFF
TGCGCCAGCAGCCCCTCCGGACAGCCAACTAATGAAAAACTGTTTTTT
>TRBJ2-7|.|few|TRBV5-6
CASSLLRQSNYEQYF
TGTGCCAGCAGCTTGCTTCGCCAGAGCAATTACGAGCAGTACTTC
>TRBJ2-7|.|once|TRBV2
CASKPDSPSYEQYF
TGTGCCAGCAAACCGGACAGCCCCTCCTACGAGCAGTACTTC
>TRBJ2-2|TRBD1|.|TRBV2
CASSNGQGVNTGELFF
TGTGCCAGCAGTAACGGACAGGGGGTAAACACCGGGGAGCTGTTTTTT
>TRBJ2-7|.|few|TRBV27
CASSPPSSYEQYF
TGTGCCAGCAGTCCCCCTAGCTCCTACGAGCAGTACTTC
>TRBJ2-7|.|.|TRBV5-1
CASSLTGATYEQYF
TGCGCCAGCAGCTTGACGGGGGCAACGTACGAGCAGTACTTC
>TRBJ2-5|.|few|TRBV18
CASSIETAQETQYF
TGTGCCAGCTCAATTGAGACAGCCCAAGAGACCCAGTACTTC
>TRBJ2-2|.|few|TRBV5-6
CASSPRLGLNGELFF
TGTGCCAGCAGCCCCAGGCTTGGACTGAACGGGGAGCTGTTTTTT
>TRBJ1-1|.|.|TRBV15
CATSRDRAGTEAFF
TGTGCCACCAGCAGAGATCGGGCAGGAACTGAAGCTTTCTTT
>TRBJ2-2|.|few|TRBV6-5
CASRSTGELFF
TGTGCCAGCAGGTCCACCGGGGAGCTGTTTTTT
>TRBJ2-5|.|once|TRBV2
CASSEPLETQYF
TGTGCCAGCAGTGAGCCATTAGAGACCCAGTACTTC
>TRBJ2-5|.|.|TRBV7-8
CASSPPTSLEETQYF
TGTGCCAGCAGCCCCCCCACAAGCCTGGAGGAGACCCAGTACTTC
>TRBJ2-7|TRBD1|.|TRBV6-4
CASRDPGTGTQYF
TGTGCCAGCAGGGATCCCGGGACAGGGACTCAGTACTTC
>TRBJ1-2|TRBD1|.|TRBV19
CASSTLTGGDYGYTF
TGTGCCAGTAGTACCCTGACAGGGGGCGACTATGGCTACACCTTC
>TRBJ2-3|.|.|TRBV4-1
CASSRLTTDTQYF
TGCGCCAGCAGCCGATTGACCACAGATACGCAGTATTTT
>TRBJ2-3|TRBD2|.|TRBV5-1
CASAERGGLTDTQYF
TGCGCCAGCGCCGAGCGGGGCGGTTTGACAGATACGCAGTATTTT
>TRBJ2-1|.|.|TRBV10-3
CAISGDGTELAHEQFF
TGTGCCATCAGTGGGGATGGGACGGAACTAGCACACGAGCAGTTCTTC
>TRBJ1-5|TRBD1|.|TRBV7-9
CASSFGQDGNQPQHF
TGTGCCAGCAGCTTTGGACAGGACGGCAATCAGCCCCAGCATTTT
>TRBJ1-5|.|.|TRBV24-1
CATSRGNQPQHF
TGTGCCACCAGTCGGGGCAATCAGCCCCAGCATTTT
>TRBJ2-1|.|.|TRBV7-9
CASSLATARNEQFF
TGTGCCAGCAGCTTAGCTACGGCTAGAAATGAGCAGTTCTTC
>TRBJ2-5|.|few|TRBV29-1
CSVEDSPRGASQETQYF
TGCAGCGTTGAAGATTCTCCCCGAGGGGCATCCCAAGAGACCCAGTACTTC
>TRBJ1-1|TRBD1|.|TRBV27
CASSLSGGGTVNTEAFF
TGTGCCAGCAGTTTATCCGGGGGAGGGACAGTGAACACTGAAGCTTTCTTT
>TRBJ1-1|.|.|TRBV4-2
CASSPTVNTEAFF
TGTGCCAGCAGCCCTACCGTGAACACTGAAGCTTTCTTT
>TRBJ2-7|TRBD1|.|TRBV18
CASSQGAAGYEQYF
TGTGCCAGCTCACAGGGGGCCGCGGGTTACGAGCAGTACTTC
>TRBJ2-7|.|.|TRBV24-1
CATQQGRAYEQYF
TGTGCCACCCAGCAGGGCAGGGCCTACGAGCAGTACTTC
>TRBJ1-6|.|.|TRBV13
CASSLDVMSSYNSPLHF
TGTGCCAGCAGCTTAGACGTGATGAGCTCCTATAATTCACCCCTCCACTTT
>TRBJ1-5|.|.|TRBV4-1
CASSLQVYSNQPQHF
TGCGCCAGCAGTTTACAGGTTTATAGCAATCAGCCCCAGCATTTT
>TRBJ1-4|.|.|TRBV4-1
CASSQAGTNEKLFF
TGCGCCAGCAGCCAAGCAGGGACTAATGAAAAACTGTTTTTT
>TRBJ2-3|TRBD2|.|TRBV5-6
CASSRGPGLAGTSTDTQYF
TGTGCCAGCAGCCGGGGACCGGGACTAGCGGGGACTAGCACAGATACGCAGTATTTT
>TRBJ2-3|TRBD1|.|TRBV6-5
CASSFIPGQGTDTQYF
TGTGCCAGCAGTTTTATACCGGGACAGGGCACAGATACGCAGTATTTT
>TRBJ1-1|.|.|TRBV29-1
CSVSLNTEAFF
TGCAGCGTCAGCCTGAACACTGAAGCTTTCTTT
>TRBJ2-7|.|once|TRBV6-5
CASSDAGILYEQYF
TGTGCCAGCAGCGACGCGGGGATCCTCTACGAGCAGTACTTC
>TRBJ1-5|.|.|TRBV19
CASTGSNQPQHF
TGTGCCAGTACTGGGAGCAATCAGCCCCAGCATTTT
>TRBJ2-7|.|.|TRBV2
CASRVGWGYEQYF
TGTGCCAGCAGGGTCGGTTGGGGCTACGAGCAGTACTTC
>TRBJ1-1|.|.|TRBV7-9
CASSLGLSEAFF
TGTGCCAGCAGCCTTGGGTTGTCTGAAGCTTTCTTT
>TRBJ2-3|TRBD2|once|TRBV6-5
CASSSGGRAGDTQYF
TGTGCCAGCAGTTCTGGCGGGAGGGCCGGGGATACGCAGTATTTT
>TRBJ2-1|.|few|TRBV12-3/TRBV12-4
CASSPDYHEQFF
TGTGCCAGCAGTCCGGACTACCATGAGCAGTTCTTC
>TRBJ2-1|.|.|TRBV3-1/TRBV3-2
CASSQALGGYNEQFF
TGTGCCAGCAGCCAAGCCCTGGGGGGTTACAATGAGCAGTTCTTC
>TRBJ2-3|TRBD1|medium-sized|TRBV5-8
CASSLGGRGPDTQYF
TGTGCCAGCAGCTTGGGCGGCAGGGGGCCAGATACGCAGTATTTT
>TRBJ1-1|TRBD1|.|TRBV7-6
CASRQTDTGANTEAFF
TGTGCCAGCAGGCAAACTGATACAGGGGCGAACACTGAAGCTTTCTTT
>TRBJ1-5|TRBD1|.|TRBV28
CASSAMTGAVNQPQHF
TGTGCCAGCAGTGCAATGACAGGGGCAGTAAATCAGCCCCAGCATTTT
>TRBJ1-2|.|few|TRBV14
CASSSDSHGYTF
TGTGCCAGCAGCTCGGACAGTCATGGCTACACCTTC
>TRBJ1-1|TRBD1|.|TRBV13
CASSFQGQVEAFF
TGTGCCAGCAGCTTCCAAGGACAGGTTGAAGCTTTCTTT
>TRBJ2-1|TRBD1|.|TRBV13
CASSSGPGQGNLHEQFF
TGTGCCAGCAGCTCAGGCCCGGGACAGGGAAACCTCCATGAGCAGTTCTTC
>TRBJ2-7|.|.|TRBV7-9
CASSWNEGPGRGEDF
TGTGCCAGCAGCTGGAATGAGGGACCAGGCCGTGGAGAAGACTTC
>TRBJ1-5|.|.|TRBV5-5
CASSSGPNGNQPQHF
TGTGCCAGCAGCTCGGGTCCTAATGGCAATCAGCCCCAGCATTTT
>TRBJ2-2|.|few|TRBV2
CASEGEGSELFF
TGTGCCAGCGAGGGCGAGGGATCGGAGCTGTTTTTT
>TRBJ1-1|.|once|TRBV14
CASSQDRVGTEAFF
TGTGCCAGCAGCCAAGACCGAGTGGGCACTGAAGCTTTCTTT
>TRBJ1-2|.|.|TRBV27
CASSLSGARGYGYTF
TGTGCCAGCAGTTTAAGCGGGGCTCGTGGCTATGGCTACACCTTC
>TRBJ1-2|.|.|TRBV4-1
CASSQDSTVTNNYGYTF
TGCGCCAGCAGCCAAGATTCGACAGTCACGAATAACTATGGCTACACCTTC
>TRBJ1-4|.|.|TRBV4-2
CASSQERGLEKKLFF
TGTGCCAGCAGCCAAGAGCGGGGCCTTGAGAAAAAACTGTTTTTT
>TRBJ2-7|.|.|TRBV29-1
CSVSSRLGRSVEQYF
TGCAGCGTTAGTAGTCGGTTAGGCAGGTCTGTCGAGCAGTACTTC
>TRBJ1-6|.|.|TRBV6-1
CASSEPPGVEGGVVYYNSPLHF
TGTGCCAGCAGTGAACCACCCGGAGTAGAGGGAGGAGTTGTATACTATAATTCACCCCTCCACTTT
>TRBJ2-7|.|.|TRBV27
CASSPIPPYEQYF
TGTGCCAGCAGTCCGATCCCTCCCTACGAGCAGTACTTC